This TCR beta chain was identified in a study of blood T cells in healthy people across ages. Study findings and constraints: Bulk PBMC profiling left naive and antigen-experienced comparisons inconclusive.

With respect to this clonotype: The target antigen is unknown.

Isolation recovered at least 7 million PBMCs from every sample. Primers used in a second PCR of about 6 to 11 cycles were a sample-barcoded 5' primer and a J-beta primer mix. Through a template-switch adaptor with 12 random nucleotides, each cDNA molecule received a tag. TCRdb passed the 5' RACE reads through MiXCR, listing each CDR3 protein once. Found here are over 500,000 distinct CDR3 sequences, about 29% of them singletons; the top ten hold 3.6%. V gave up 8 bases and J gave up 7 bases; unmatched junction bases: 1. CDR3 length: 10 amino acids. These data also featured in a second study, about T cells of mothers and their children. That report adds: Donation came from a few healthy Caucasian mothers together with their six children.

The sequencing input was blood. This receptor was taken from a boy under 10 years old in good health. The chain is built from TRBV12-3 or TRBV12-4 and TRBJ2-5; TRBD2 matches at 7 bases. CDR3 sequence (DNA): TGTGCCAGCGGGGGGGGGACCCAGTACTTC. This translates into CASGGGTQYF.